These 7 T cell receptor beta chains came from one sample sequenced in a study of cytomegalovirus exposure and HLA in healthy donors. The study ran its PCR with 60 Vbeta and 13 Jbeta primers. TCRdb's copy holds only in-frame clones and misses some; the assay was immunoSEQ multiplex PCR. The sample gives about 130,000 clones, approximately 75% of which show up once; roughly 4% is in the top ten. The sequenced sample was PBMCs. All receptors come from a man aged 45-60 years in good health and CMV-seropositive.

This sequence joins TRBV10-3 and TRBJ1-1; D unresolved. Per the germline V gene, CDR1 is ENHRY and CDR2 is SYGVKD. The germline V and J ends were trimmed by 0 bases and 1 base, with 9 bases remaining between them. This CDR3 has 15 residues. CDR3 nucleotide sequence: TGTGCCATCAGTGAGTCGACTCGGGGGAACACTGAAGCTTTCTTT. It translates to CAISESTRGNTEAFF.

The sample holds one count of this clone. The V and J genes are TRBV18 and TRBJ1-5; D might be TRBD1 (6 bases). V lost 2 bases, J lost 7 bases, and 15 bases lay in between. The CDR3 sequence is 15 residues long. Germline CDR1 KGHSH, CDR2 LQKENI. The CDR3 bases are TGTGCCAGCTCACCATCAGGGGTGGGAGACCAGCCCCAGCATTTT. It codes for CASSPSGVGDQPQHF.

This chain links TRBV10-3 with TRBJ1-2, with D perhaps TRBD1 (5 bases). This CDR3 has 15 amino acids. Germline CDR1 reads ENHRY; CDR2 reads SYGVKD. V lost 0 bases and J lost 4, with 12 bases in between. Here the CDR3 DNA reads TGTGCCATCAGTGAGTCGGTGGGGCTTGTCTATGGCTACACCTTC. Translation: CAISESVGLVYGYTF.

This clone was observed once. The chain recombines TRBV29-1 with TRBJ2-7; 7 bases fit TRBD1. Trimming at V came to 8 bases and at J to 3 bases, leaving 4 bases not matched to a gene. Looked up from germline, CDR1 is SQVTM and CDR2 is ANQGSEA. CDR3 length: 11 amino acids. For the CDR3, the DNA is TGCAGCTCTGGGGACAGCTACGAGCAGTACTTC. Translation gives CSSGDSYEQYF.

The chain is built from TRBV5-1 and TRBJ1-2; D is undetermined. The V end lost 0 bases, the J end lost 4 bases, and 16 bases lay between the germline ends. CDR1 and CDR2 from the germline V gene are SGHRS and YFSETQ. CDR3 length: 16 residues. Here the CDR3 reads CASSLGYSADSYGYTF. CDR3 nucleotides: TGCGCCAGCAGCTTGGGGTACTCAGCAGACTCCTATGGCTACACCTTC. Drawing the rest from reference TRBV5-1 and TRBJ1-2, the complete variable domain is KAGVTQTPRYLIKTRGQQVTLSCSPISGHRSVSWYQQTPGQGLQFLFEYFSETQRNKGNFPGRFSGRQFSNSRSEMNVSTLELGDSALYLCASSLGYSADSYGYTFGSGTRLTVV.

The CDR3 nucleotides are TGTGCCAGCAGTGGAAGACAGGGAAGAAGTAGGACTAATGAAAAACTGTTTTTT. Translated, it gives CASSGRQGRSRTNEKLFF. This rearrangement joins TRBV2 to TRBJ1-4; 7 nucleotides align to TRBD1. CDR1 is SNHLY and CDR2 is FYNNEI in the germline V gene. Trimming removed 4 bases from V and 2 bases from J; junction bases left unmatched: 13. This CDR3 region has 18 residues.

The chain uses TRBV11-2 and TRBJ1-3, with unresolved D. With 2 bases removed from V and 4 bases from J, the gap between germline ends came to 6 bases. This CDR3 spans 13 amino acids. Per the germline V gene, CDR1 is SGHAT and CDR2 is FQNNGV. CDR3 loop: CASSLSGGNTIYF. CDR3 DNA: TGTGCCAGCAGCTTATCAGGAGGAAACACCATATATTTT.